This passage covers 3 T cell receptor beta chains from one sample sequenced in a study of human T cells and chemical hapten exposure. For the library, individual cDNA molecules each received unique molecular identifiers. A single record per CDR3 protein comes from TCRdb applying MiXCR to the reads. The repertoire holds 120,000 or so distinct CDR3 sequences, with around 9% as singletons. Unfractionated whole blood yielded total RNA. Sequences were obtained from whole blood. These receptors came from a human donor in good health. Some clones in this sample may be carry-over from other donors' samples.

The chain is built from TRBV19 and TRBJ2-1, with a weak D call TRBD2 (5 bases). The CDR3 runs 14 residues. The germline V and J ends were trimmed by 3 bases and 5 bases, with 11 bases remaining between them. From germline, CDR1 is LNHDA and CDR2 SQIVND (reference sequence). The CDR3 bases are TGTGCCAGTAGTATGACCGGGGTGAACAATGAGCAGTTCTTC. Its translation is CASSMTGVNNEQFF. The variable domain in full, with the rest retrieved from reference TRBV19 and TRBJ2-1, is DGGITQSPKYLFRKEGQNVTLSCEQNLNHDAMYWYRQDPGQGLRLIYYSQIVNDFQKGDIAEGYSVSREKKESFPLTVTSAQKNPTAFYLCASSMTGVNNEQFFGPGTRLTVL.

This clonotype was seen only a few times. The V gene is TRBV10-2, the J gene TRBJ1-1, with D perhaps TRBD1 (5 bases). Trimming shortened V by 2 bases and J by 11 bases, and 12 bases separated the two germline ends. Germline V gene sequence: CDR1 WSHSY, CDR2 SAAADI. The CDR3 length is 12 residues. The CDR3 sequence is CASSEPQGYAFF. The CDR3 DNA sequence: TGCGCCAGCAGTGAGCCCCAGGGATACGCTTTCTTT.

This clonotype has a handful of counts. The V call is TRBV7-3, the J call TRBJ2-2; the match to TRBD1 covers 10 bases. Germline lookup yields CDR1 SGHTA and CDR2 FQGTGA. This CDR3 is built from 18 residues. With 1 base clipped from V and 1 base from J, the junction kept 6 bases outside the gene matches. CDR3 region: CASSLRGRTGGNTGELFF. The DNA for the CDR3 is TGTGCCAGCAGCTTAAGGGGCAGGACAGGGGGGAACACCGGGGAGCTGTTTTTT. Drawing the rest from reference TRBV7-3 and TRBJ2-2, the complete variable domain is GAGVSQTPSNKVTEKGKYVELRCDPISGHTALYWYRQSLGQGPEFLIYFQGTGAADDSGLPNDRFFAVRPEGSVSTLKIQRTERGDSAVYLCASSLRGRTGGNTGELFFGEGSRLTVL.